In this sample, the clone carrying this T cell receptor (beta chain) turned up many times. TCRdb recomputed clones from the PCR reads via MiXCR. This table holds about 20,000 clones, under 30% found once. This record belongs to a study of metastatic and nonmetastatic thyroid tumors. Thyroid surgery was preceded by no treatment in any patient. Trimming at V came to 5 bases and at J to 2 bases, leaving 6 bases not matched to a gene. Germline V gene sequence: CDR1 MRHNA, CDR2 SNTAGT. The length of the CDR3 is 16 residues. The origin of this receptor is a male donor with papillary thyroid cancer or a benign thyroid nodule (not recorded which). Some clones in this sample may be carry-over from other donors' samples. The chain combines TRBV6-4 with TRBJ2-3; 11 bases fit TRBD2. Sequencing used tumor tissue. The chain's CDR3 is CASSPTSGDNTDTQYF. CDR3 DNA sequence: TGTGCCAGCAGTCCGACTAGCGGGGATAACACAGATACGCAGTATTTT.